This is a list of T cell receptor beta chains from one sample in a study of blood T cell repertoires in COVID-19. Measured with immunoSEQ multiplex PCR; TCRdb has only the in-frame clones, and not every one. The repertoire has about 130,000 clones, around 80% of them found once; the top ten carry approximately 17%. The source material was peripheral blood. Receptors were obtained from a man aged 25-45 years with COVID-19, enrolled during active disease. The CDR3 runs from the conserved cysteine through the conserved F or W. A D gene is named only where the DNA matches it firmly. Only some rows state a clone size, as once, few, many or a class for expanded clones.

J gene	V gene	clone size	D gene	CDR3 DNA	CDR3 protein
TRBJ2-3	TRBV2	NA	TRBD1	TGTGCCAGCGGACAGGGTTTGATGACAGATACGCAGTATTTT	CASGQGLMTDTQYF
TRBJ1-1	TRBV3-1/TRBV3-2	once	NA	TGTGCCAGCAGCCAAGAGTCCACAGCGAACACTGAAGCTTTCTTT	CASSQESTANTEAFF
TRBJ2-1	TRBV7-9	NA	NA	TGTGCCAGCAGCTTAGGGGGGCAGGCGAGATTCTACAATGAGCAGTTCTTC	CASSLGGQARFYNEQFF
TRBJ1-5	TRBV5-6	NA	NA	TGTGCCAGCAGCTTGGGGGGGCAGACCAGCAATCAGCCCCAGCATTTT	CASSLGGQTSNQPQHF
TRBJ1-2	TRBV3-1/TRBV3-2	NA	TRBD1	TGTGCCAGCGGATCTAGACAGGGGGCGGGATATGGCTACACCTTC	CASGSRQGAGYGYTF
TRBJ2-7	TRBV5-5	NA	TRBD2	TGTGCCAGCAGCTTTGGGACTAGCGGGTTATACGAGCAGTACTTC	CASSFGTSGLYEQYF
TRBJ1-2	TRBV7-9	once	TRBD1	TGTGCCAGCAGCCCCATGGACAGGGGGATCAGGGGCTACACCTTC	CASSPMDRGIRGYTF
TRBJ1-2	TRBV6-1	NA	NA	TGTGCCAGCAGGGAAGGGCCAGAAGTTTGGTATGGCTACACCTTC	CASREGPEVWYGYTF
TRBJ2-7	TRBV7-6	NA	TRBD1	TGTGCCAGCAGCCGAAGTGGCACAGGGGTCTACGAGCAGTACTTC	CASSRSGTGVYEQYF
TRBJ1-1	TRBV4-3	NA	NA	TGCGCCAGCAGCCAAGATTCCGTTCTGAACACTGAAGCTTTCTTT	CASSQDSVLNTEAFF
TRBJ2-4	TRBV10-3	NA	NA	TGTGCCATCAGTGGAGGCGGGCCTTTGGGCAAAAACATTCAGTACTTC	CAISGGGPLGKNIQYF
TRBJ1-4	TRBV6-2/TRBV6-3	NA	NA	TGTGCCAGCAGTTACTCGACCTACGGGGGTCAAGCGACAACTAATGAAAAACTGTTTTTT	CASSYSTYGGQATTNEKLFF
TRBJ1-1	TRBV11-2	NA	NA	TGTGCCAGCAGCTTAGTCGTTGAAGCTTTCTTT	CASSLVVEAFF
TRBJ2-3	TRBV7-8	NA	TRBD1	TGTGCCAGCAGCCCCCCCGGGACAGGGGGCACAGATACGCAGTATTTT	CASSPPGTGGTDTQYF
TRBJ1-3	TRBV2	NA	TRBD1	TGTGCCAGCTGGAGGGGGCCTTCTGGAAACACCATATATTTT	CASWRGPSGNTIYF
TRBJ2-5	TRBV21-1	once	NA	TGTGCCAGCAGCAAAGCGCGTGGGGGGGTCCAAGAGACCCAGTACTTC	CASSKARGGVQETQYF
TRBJ1-1	TRBV3-1/TRBV3-2	NA	NA	TGTGCCAGCAGCCAAGAAGGGGCAACCACCTACCTTTCGGAAGCTTTCTTT	CASSQEGATTYLSEAFF
TRBJ2-5	TRBV6-2/TRBV6-3	NA	TRBD2	TGTGCCAGCAGTTACCCGACTAGCGGGGGGGCGCGGACCCAGTACTTC	CASSYPTSGGARTQYF
TRBJ1-2	TRBV9	few	NA	TGTGCCAGCAGCGTAGCAGCGGGGGGCCCGTCCTATGGCTACACCTTC	CASSVAAGGPSYGYTF
TRBJ2-3	TRBV9	NA	TRBD2	TGTGCCAGCAGCGCCCGCGGGGGGGCGAGCACAGATACGCAGTATTTT	CASSARGGASTDTQYF
TRBJ2-5	TRBV5-5	NA	TRBD1	TGTGCCAGCAGCTTGGGACAGGGGCCAGGAGAGACCCAGTACTTC	CASSLGQGPGETQYF
TRBJ1-3	TRBV28	NA	NA	TGTGCCAGCAGTTTATCAGGGGTTGGAAACACCATATATTTT	CASSLSGVGNTIYF
TRBJ2-7	TRBV5-6	NA	NA	TGTGCCAGCAGCTTGCAGGGGAAACAGTACTTC	CASSLQGKQYF
TRBJ2-5	TRBV7-2	NA	NA	TGTGCCAGCACCTTGACGCCAGTGAGAGGAGAGACCCAGTACTTC	CASTLTPVRGETQYF
TRBJ1-2	TRBV29-1	many	TRBD1	TGCAGCGTTACTGACAGGGGAGGTAACTATGGCTACACCTTC	CSVTDRGGNYGYTF
TRBJ1-1	TRBV12-5	NA	NA	TGTGCTAGTGGTTTGGGACTATTGAGCACTGAAGCTTTCTTT	CASGLGLLSTEAFF
TRBJ1-2	TRBV19	NA	NA	TGTGCCAGTAGGGTTGGATCAGGGCGGATGAATGGCTACACCTTC	CASRVGSGRMNGYTF
TRBJ2-7	TRBV3-1/TRBV3-2	NA	TRBD2	TGTGCCAGCAGCCTCACCGGGACTAGATCTCTCTACGAGCAGTACTTC	CASSLTGTRSLYEQYF
TRBJ2-3	TRBV28	NA	TRBD2	TGTGCCAGCAGTTTTGGGGCTAGCGGGAATGCAGATACGCAGTATTTT	CASSFGASGNADTQYF